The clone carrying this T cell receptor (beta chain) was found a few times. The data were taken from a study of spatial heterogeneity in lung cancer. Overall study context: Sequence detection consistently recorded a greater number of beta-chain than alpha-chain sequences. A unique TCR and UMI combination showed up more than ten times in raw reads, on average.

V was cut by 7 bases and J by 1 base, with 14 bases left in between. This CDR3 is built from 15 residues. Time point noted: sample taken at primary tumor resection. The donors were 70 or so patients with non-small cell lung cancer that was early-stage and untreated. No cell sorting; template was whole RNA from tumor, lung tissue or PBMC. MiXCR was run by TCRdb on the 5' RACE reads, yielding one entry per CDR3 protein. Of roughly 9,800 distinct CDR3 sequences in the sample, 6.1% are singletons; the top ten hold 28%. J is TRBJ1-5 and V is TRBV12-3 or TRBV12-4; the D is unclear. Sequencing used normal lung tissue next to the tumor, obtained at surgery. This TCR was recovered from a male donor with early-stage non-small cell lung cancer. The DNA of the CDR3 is TGTGCCAGCACCCTCGGAGGGTACAGCAATCAGCCCCAGCATTTT. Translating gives CASTLGGYSNQPQHF.